The 14 T cell receptor beta chains below all came from one sample that was sequenced in a study of shared clonotypes between healthy human individuals. Assay: immunoSEQ multiplex PCR; the TCRdb copy retains only in-frame clones and omits some. In the table there are some 300,000 clones, around 70% of which are singletons. The sequenced material came from memory CD4+ T cells sorted from blood. The subset here: CD45RA-negative fraction. These receptors originate from a man between 25 and 39 years old in good health.

This chain joins TRBV7-2 and TRBJ2-7; 10 bases match TRBD1. Per germline, CDR1 SGHTA and CDR2 FQGNSA. This CDR3 spans 15 amino acids. Trimming cost V 10 bases and J 0 bases; bases outside gene matches: 9. CDR3 residues: CATGQGGKSSYEQYF. The DNA for the CDR3 is TGTGCCACAGGACAGGGGGGTAAGAGCTCCTACGAGCAGTACTTC. Drawing the rest from reference TRBV7-2 and TRBJ2-7, the complete variable domain is GAGVSQSPSNKVTEKGKDVELRCDPISGHTALYWYRQSLGQGLEFLIYFQGNSAPDKSGLPSDRFSAERTGGSVSTLTIQRTQQEDSAVYLCATGQGGKSSYEQYFGPGTRLTVT.

V is TRBV6-1 and J is TRBJ2-7; no firm D call. The CDR3 loop spans 15 amino acids. The germline gives CDR1 MNHNS, CDR2 SASEGT. Trimming removed 9 bases at V and 2 bases at J, with 20 bases between. The CDR3 loop reads CASFMVPGSTYEQYF. CDR3 DNA sequence: TGTGCCAGTTTTATGGTGCCCGGGTCAACCTACGAGCAGTACTTC.

DNA of the CDR3: TGTGCCAGCAGTGAATATGCGGGCACTAATGAAAAACTGTTTTTT. It encodes CASSEYAGTNEKLFF. The chain recombines TRBV25-1 with TRBJ1-4; D is uncertain. In germline, CDR1 is MGHDK, CDR2 SYGVNS. This CDR3 has 15 residues. The V and J ends lost 0 bases and 2 bases respectively, with 7 bases between them. Using reference TRBV25-1 and TRBJ1-4 for the parts outside the CDR3, the full variable domain is EADIYQTPRYLVIGTGKKITLECSQTMGHDKMYWYQQDPGMELHLIHYSYGVNSTEKGDLSSESTVSRIRTEHFPLTLESARPSHTSQYLCASSEYAGTNEKLFFGSGTQLSVL.

This chain links TRBV11-3 with TRBJ2-1; 12 positions match TRBD2. V was clipped by 4 bases and J by 8 bases; unmatched bases: 9. This CDR3 region has 16 residues. Germline V gene sequence: CDR1 SGHNT, CDR2 YENEEA. CDR3 in amino acids: CASSSRTSGTKDEQFF. The CDR3 DNA reads as TGTGCCAGCAGCTCCAGGACTAGCGGGACCAAGGATGAGCAGTTCTTC. Variable domain in full (rest from reference TRBV11-3 and TRBJ2-1): EAGVVQSPRYKIIEKKQPVAFWCNPISGHNTLYWYLQNLGQGPELLIRYENEEAVDDSQLPKDRFSAERLKGVDSTLKIQPAELGDSAVYLCASSSRTSGTKDEQFFGPGTRLTVL.

This clone appeared once. The J gene is TRBJ2-2, the V gene TRBV6-1, with 7 bases matching TRBD2. The CDR3 has 16 amino acids. The V and J ends lost 3 bases and 4 bases, in that order; junction bases with no gene match: 8. CDR1 is MNHNS, CDR2 SASEGT, per germline. The CDR3 loop reads CASSDSPGGFTGELFF. The CDR3 nucleotides read TGTGCCAGCAGTGACAGTCCGGGAGGTTTCACCGGGGAGCTGTTTTTT.

This clone showed up just once. This sample also contains other DNA sequences that code for the same CDR3. This CDR3 is CASSPAGTGITGELFF. The CDR3 DNA is TGTGCCAGCTCACCGGCCGGGACAGGGATAACCGGGGAGCTGTTTTTT. This chain uses TRBV18 with TRBJ2-2, with 9 bases fitting TRBD1. V was pared by 3 bases and J by 5 bases, with 7 bases of the junction left unmatched. This CDR3 contains 16 residues. Germline CDR1 and CDR2: KGHSH and LQKENI. The full variable domain, with the rest looked up from reference TRBV18 and TRBJ2-2, is NAGVMQNPRHLVRRRGQEARLRCSPMKGHSHVYWYRQLPEEGLKFMVYLQKENIIDESGMPKERFSAEFPKEGPSILRIQQVVRGDSAAYFCASSPAGTGITGELFFGEGSRLTVL.

The chain employs TRBV6-5 and TRBJ1-5; 8 nucleotides match TRBD1. V lost 6 bases, J lost 2 bases, and 6 bases stayed unmatched. Germline CDR1 and CDR2: MNHEY and SVGAGI. This CDR3 is 15 amino acids long. CDR3 nucleotide sequence: TGTGCCAGCAGACTGACAGGGGCGGGCAATCAGCCCCAGCATTTT. The encoded protein is CASRLTGAGNQPQHF.

The J gene is TRBJ2-7, the V gene TRBV11-2; D gene uncertain. The germline V and J ends were trimmed by 5 bases and 3 bases, with 11 bases remaining between them. Germline CDR1 SGHAT, CDR2 FQNNGV. The CDR3 runs to 13 residues. As DNA, the CDR3 is TGTGCCAGCAGCAGGAGCTCCCTCTACGAGCAGTACTTC. It specifies CASSRSSLYEQYF.

The gene calls are TRBV7-2 and TRBJ1-5; D gene uncertain. CDR1 and CDR2 from the germline V gene are SGHTA and FQGNSA. Between the trimmed V and J ends, which lost 5 bases and 6 bases, there was a span of 17 bases. The CDR3 extends over 15 amino acids. Here the CDR3 DNA reads TGTGCCAGCAGCCTCGAGATTGGGGTTAGTCAGCCCCAGCATTTT. As protein: CASSLEIGVSQPQHF.

V usage is TRBV20-1 and J usage is TRBJ2-5; possibly TRBD1 for D (6 bases). With 7 bases removed from V and 2 bases from J, the gap between germline ends came to 8 bases. The germline V gene has CDR1 DFQATT and CDR2 SNEGSKA (reference sequence). This CDR3 is 11 amino acids long. DNA of the CDR3: TGCAGTGTGGACAGTCAAGAGACCCAGTACTTC. Protein product: CSVDSQETQYF.

V and J are TRBV11-2 and TRBJ1-5; 8 bases are shared with TRBD1. V was clipped by 5 bases and J by 2 bases; unmatched bases: 5. The CDR3 totals 15 residues. Germline CDR1 and CDR2: SGHAT and FQNNGV. The CDR3 DNA reads TGTGCCAGCAGCCCGACAGGGGAGGGCAATCAGCCCCAGCATTTT. Translation gives CASSPTGEGNQPQHF.

This clone has more than one count but fewer than ten. This sample includes further DNA sequences coding for the same CDR3. The chain recombines TRBV28 with TRBJ1-2; unclear D gene. V was shortened by 3 bases and J by 2 bases, with 10 bases between the two germline ends. CDR1 is MDHEN, CDR2 SYDVKM, per germline. The CDR3 totals 14 residues. CDR3 loop: CASSFSPENYGYTF. CDR3 nucleotides: TGTGCCAGCAGTTTTAGTCCGGAAAACTATGGCTACACCTTC.

The chain uses TRBV4-3 and TRBJ2-3; TRBD2 aligns across 11 bases. V was clipped by 4 bases and J by 1 base; unmatched bases: 10. The CDR3 contains 18 residues. Germline-derived CDR1 and CDR2 are LGHNA and YSLEER. The CDR3 protein is CASSPEVAGGPGTDTQYF. The CDR3 bases are TGCGCCAGCAGCCCTGAGGTAGCGGGAGGGCCGGGCACAGATACGCAGTATTTT.

The chain combines TRBV4-1 with TRBJ1-1, with TRBD1 matching over 7 bases. The junction had 8 bases not matched to a gene; V was cut back by 6 bases and J by 1 base. CDR1 MGHRA and CDR2 YSYEKL come from the germline V gene. The CDR3 totals 15 residues. CDR3 protein: CASRHLGTANTEAFF. As DNA, the CDR3 is TGCGCCAGCAGACATCTCGGGACAGCGAACACTGAAGCTTTCTTT.